The 4 T cell receptor beta chains in this list originate from one sample, sequenced in a study of cytomegalovirus exposure and HLA in healthy donors. It was with 60 Vbeta and 13 Jbeta primers that the PCR ran. Using immunoSEQ multiplex PCR, the repertoire was profiled, and TCRdb retains in-frame clones only, with some absent. The sample records 110,000 to 150,000 clones, approximately 80% being singletons. The specimen sequenced was PBMCs. Receptors were obtained from a woman under 30 in good health and CMV-seropositive.

This sequence joins TRBV14 and TRBJ1-6, with D tentatively TRBD1 (6 bases). The CDR3 loop spans 15 amino acids. Per the germline V gene, CDR1 is SGHDN and CDR2 is FVKESK. Deletions cut 0 bases from V and 10 bases from J, with 13 bases between. The CDR3, as DNA: TGTGCCAGCAGCCAAGAAACAGGGTTGGTATCACCCCTCCACTTT. This codes for CASSQETGLVSPLHF.

This chain joins TRBV15 and TRBJ1-1; perhaps TRBD1 as D (6 bases). The germline V gene has CDR1 LNHNV and CDR2 YYDKDF (reference sequence). The CDR3 consists of 17 residues. V shed 0 bases and J shed 0 bases, with 14 bases lying between them. The DNA for the CDR3 is TGTGCCACCAGCAGAGAAAACAGGGAAAACATGAACACTGAAGCTTTCTTT. Its translation is CATSRENRENMNTEAFF.

V usage is TRBV6-1 and J usage is TRBJ2-5; 7 nucleotides align to TRBD2. Germline CDR1 is MNHNS and CDR2 is SASEGT. This CDR3 region has 14 residues. J lost 7 bases, V lost 8 bases, and 13 bases had no gene match. CDR3 sequence reads: CASGEVERGTTQYF. CDR3 sequence (DNA): TGTGCCAGCGGGGAGGTTGAGCGGGGCACGACCCAGTACTTC.

Points on this clone: One junction end does not reproduce the germline sequence, and a read error may be involved. The rearrangement joins TRBV7-9 to TRBJ1-1, with D unclear. Germline CDR1 SEHNR, CDR2 FQNEAQ (reference sequence). This CDR3 spans 12 amino acids. The chain's CDR3 is CSSSLLNTEAFF. The CDR3 region has the DNA TGTTCCAGCAGCCTCCTGAACACTGAAGCTTTCTTT.